Following are 24 T cell receptor beta chains from one sample sequenced in a study of CD8+ T cells in alopecia areata. Treatment denoted: oral pan-JAK inhibitor, 5-10 mg twice daily. Punch biopsies of lesional scalp, plus peripheral blood, were taken from alopecia areata patients. Extracted RNA was reverse transcribed, and the resulting cDNA served as sequencing template. Sequencing was performed with immunoSEQ multiplex PCR; in TCRdb, only in-frame clones are kept and a portion is missing. Of a few thousand clones in the sample, less than 95% were seen once. Specimen: skin, collected at week 4, from a patient treated with tofacitinib. These receptors came from a human donor with alopecia areata.

The genes are TRBV30 and TRBJ1-1; D remains ambiguous. Germline V gene lookup returns CDR1 GTSNPN and CDR2 SVGIG (reference sequence). Deletions cut 3 bases from V and 6 bases from J, with 14 bases between. The CDR3 consists of 13 residues. In DNA, the CDR3 is TGTGCCTGGAGATCCCACCCAACAGCTGAAGCTTTCTTT. Its protein product is CAWRSHPTAEAFF.

CDR3 DNA sequence: TGTGCCAGCTCACCAATCATGATGGAGACATATCGAAGGATTACGAGCGAGCAGTACTTC. Its protein is CASSPIMMETYRRITSEQYF. The J gene is TRBJ2-7, the V gene TRBV18; D remains ambiguous. The germline V gene encodes CDR1 KGHSH and CDR2 LQKENI. There are 20 residues in the CDR3. V was clipped by 2 bases and J by 6 bases, with 32 bases between them.

The V and J genes are TRBV7-6 and TRBJ2-5; D remains ambiguous. V lost 5 bases, J lost 1 base, and 23 bases lay in between. This CDR3 is 18 amino acids long. Germline values: CDR1 SGHVS, CDR2 FNYEAQ. The CDR3: CASSPPWTGPSLQETQYF. Here the CDR3 DNA reads TGTGCCAGCAGCCCACCATGGACCGGACCGAGTCTCCAAGAGACCCAGTACTTC.

This chain joins TRBV2 and TRBJ2-7, with D possibly TRBD1 on 6 matching bases. The CDR3 contains 14 residues. V was cut by 4 bases and J by 6 bases, with 16 bases left in between. Germline V CDR1 and CDR2: SNHLY, FYNNEI. The CDR3 nucleotides are TGTGCCAGCAGTGTACCGACAGGAGGTGGCGAGCAGTACTTC. Its translation is CASSVPTGGGEQYF.

This chain links TRBV29-1 with TRBJ2-6; 8 bases agree with TRBD1. CDR1 is SQVTM and CDR2 is ANQGSEA in the germline V gene. Trimming removed 5 bases from V and 4 bases from J; junction bases left unmatched: 16. The CDR3 is 18 amino acids. The CDR3 is CSVQSAGTGDTGANVLTF. The CDR3 coding sequence is TGCAGCGTTCAATCCGCCGGGACAGGTGATACCGGGGCCAACGTCCTGACTTTC.

This clone was counted only a few times. The chain couples TRBV2 to TRBJ1-2, with D perhaps TRBD1 (6 bases). Deletions cut 5 bases from V and 6 bases from J, with 13 bases between. The CDR3 extends over 13 amino acids. In germline, CDR1 is SNHLY, CDR2 FYNNEI. CDR3 sequence reads: CASSPQGIDGYTF. The CDR3 DNA reads as TGTGCCAGCAGTCCACAGGGTATCGATGGCTACACCTTC. The whole variable domain, remainder taken from reference TRBV2 and TRBJ1-2, is EPEVTQTPSHQVTQMGQEVILRCVPISNHLYFYWYRQILGQKVEFLVSFYNNEISEKSEIFDDQFSVERPDGSNFTLKIRSTKLEDSAMYFCASSPQGIDGYTFGSGTRLTVV.

The chain is built from TRBV6-5 and TRBJ1-4; maybe TRBD1 (6 bases). CDR1 and CDR2 from the germline V gene are MNHEY and SVGAGI. V was pared by 0 bases and J by 8 bases, with 13 bases between. The CDR3 consists of 15 residues. This CDR3 reads CASSYSGAGAEKLFF. CDR3 sequence (DNA): TGTGCCAGCAGTTACTCGGGGGCAGGGGCCGAAAAACTGTTTTTT.

The chain couples TRBV5-1 to TRBJ2-3; no clear D. The V gene's germline CDR1 is SGHRS and CDR2 YFSETQ. Between the trimmed V and J ends, which lost 0 bases and 2 bases, there was a span of 7 bases. The CDR3 extends over 14 amino acids. CDR3 in amino acids: CASSLVLNTDTQYF. CDR3 DNA sequence: TGCGCCAGCAGCTTGGTTCTGAACACAGATACGCAGTATTTT.

This chain links TRBV19 with TRBJ1-2; D gene uncertain. The CDR3 consists of 14 residues. Germline assignment: CDR1 LNHDA and CDR2 SQIVND (reference sequence). V lost 3 bases and J lost 3, with 11 bases in between. The CDR3 loop reads CASSILISDYGYTF. The DNA for the CDR3 is TGTGCCAGTAGTATCCTAATCAGCGACTATGGCTACACCTTC.

The V gene is TRBV7-9, the J gene TRBJ1-4, with TRBD1 identical over 10 bases. V was pared by 1 base and J by 8 bases, with 4 bases of the junction left unmatched. CDR1 is SEHNR and CDR2 is FQNEAQ in the germline V gene (reference sequence). CDR3 length: 15 amino acids. CDR3 nucleotide sequence: TGTGCCAGCAGCTTAGAGACAGGGGGCAACGAAAAACTGTTTTTT. As protein: CASSLETGGNEKLFF.

The chain couples TRBV6-1 to TRBJ1-2; TRBD1 agrees at 7 bases. Looked up from germline, CDR1 is MNHNS and CDR2 is SASEGT. The CDR3 is 11 amino acids. J lost 3 bases, V lost 8 bases, and 0 bases had no gene match. The CDR3 sequence: CASDRDYGYTF. DNA for the CDR3: TGTGCCAGCGACAGGGACTATGGCTACACCTTC.

This chain connects TRBV18 to TRBJ2-3; TRBD2 agrees at 8 bases. With 1 base clipped from V and 2 bases from J, the junction kept 5 bases outside the gene matches. Germline values: CDR1 KGHSH, CDR2 LQKENI. This CDR3 is 16 amino acids long. The CDR3 DNA is TGTGCCAGCTCACCACTCCAGCGGGGGAACACAGATACGCAGTATTTT. It codes for CASSPLQRGNTDTQYF.

This chain joins TRBV11-2 and TRBJ1-2, with D uncertain. This CDR3 contains 11 residues. Germline CDR1 reads SGHAT; CDR2 reads FQNNGV. V was pared by 1 base and J by 6 bases, with 3 bases between. The CDR3 sequence: CASSLGDGYTF. CDR3 DNA sequence: TGTGCCAGCAGCTTAGGGGATGGCTACACCTTC.

The chain recombines TRBV10-3 with TRBJ2-5; tentatively, D is TRBD1 (6 bases). V dropped 4 bases and J dropped 5 bases, with 17 bases sitting between them. The CDR3 has 15 residues. Germline-derived CDR1 and CDR2 are ENHRY and SYGVKD. For the CDR3, the DNA is TGTGCCATCAGTGCTTCGGATACAGGGAAGGAGACCCAGTACTTC. As protein: CAISASDTGKETQYF.

The rearrangement joins TRBV19 to TRBJ1-1; 7 nucleotides align to TRBD1. Germline CDR1 reads LNHDA; CDR2 reads SQIVND (reference sequence). CDR3 length: 15 amino acids. After removal of 3 bases from V and 6 bases from J, the junction contained 10 bases not matched to a gene. The CDR3 region is CASSMRDSGGPEAFF. The CDR3, as DNA: TGTGCCAGTAGTATGAGGGACAGCGGGGGACCTGAAGCTTTCTTT.

Only a few counts were recorded for this clone. Other DNA sequences in this specimen translate into the identical CDR3. This chain joins TRBV7-8 and TRBJ2-1, with D perhaps TRBD1 (6 bases). The ends were cut back, 1 base at V and 7 bases at J, with 8 bases in the middle. The CDR3 spans 13 residues. Per germline, CDR1 SGHVS and CDR2 FQNEAQ. This chain's CDR3 is CASSLGGPNEQFF. The CDR3, as DNA: TGTGCCAGCAGCTTAGGGGGGCCGAATGAGCAGTTCTTC.

The V and J genes are TRBV4-2 and TRBJ2-7, with 9 bases that match TRBD1. After removal of 1 base from V and 5 bases from J, the junction contained 9 bases not matched to a gene. Per germline, CDR1 LGHNA and CDR2 YNFKEQ. This CDR3 is 16 amino acids long. CDR3 in amino acids: CASSQAEAQGANEQYF. The CDR3 DNA reads TGTGCCAGCAGCCAAGCGGAGGCACAGGGGGCGAACGAGCAGTACTTC.

V gene TRBV5-1 combines with J gene TRBJ1-5, with D unclear. The V and J ends lost 0 bases and 2 bases respectively, with 9 bases between them. Per the germline V gene, CDR1 is SGHRS and CDR2 is YFSETQ. CDR3 size: 15 residues. The CDR3 DNA reads TGCGCCAGCAGCTTGGCAGGAGGCGGCAATCAGCCCCAGCATTTT. Translating it yields CASSLAGGGNQPQHF.

The chain links TRBV5-4 to TRBJ1-5, with unresolved D. Germline V CDR1 and CDR2: SGHNT, YYREEE (reference sequence). The CDR3 is 13 amino acids. V was cut by 1 base and J by 1 base, with 3 bases left in between. The CDR3 is CASSLYSNQPQHF. CDR3 nucleotides: TGTGCCAGCAGCTTGTACAGCAATCAGCCCCAGCATTTT.

In DNA, the CDR3 is TGTGCCATCAGTGAGTCCCGGCTAGCGGGGGCCCGCACAGATACGCAGTATTTT. This sequence encodes CAISESRLAGARTDTQYF. The chain uses TRBV10-3 and TRBJ2-3, with 10 bases matching TRBD2. This CDR3 has 18 amino acids. In germline, CDR1 is ENHRY, CDR2 SYGVKD. V trimming: 0 bases; J trimming: 1 base; junction bases outside the gene matches: 7.

For the CDR3, the DNA is TGCAGCGTTGCTTTCCCCACCGGGGAGCTGTTTTTT. Amino acid sequence: CSVAFPTGELFF. The V gene is TRBV29-1, the J gene TRBJ2-2, with D uncertain. Trimming cost V 4 bases and J 4 bases, with 7 bases left between them. The CDR3 sequence is 12 residues long. Per the germline V gene, CDR1 is SQVTM and CDR2 is ANQGSEA.

The chain couples TRBV14 to TRBJ2-3; 7 positions agree with TRBD1. The germline CDR1 and CDR2 sequences are SGHDN and FVKESK. V gave up 4 bases and J gave up 4 bases; unmatched junction bases: 11. The CDR3 is 16 residues long. This chain's CDR3 is CASSLLGLRGPDTQYF. DNA of the CDR3: TGTGCCAGCAGCCTCCTTGGGCTAAGGGGGCCAGATACGCAGTATTTT.

This clone has just one count. The chain links TRBV6-1 to TRBJ2-5, with no clear D. V lost 2 bases and J lost 5, with 15 bases in between. CDR1 is MNHNS and CDR2 is SASEGT in the germline V gene. The CDR3 consists of 15 residues. This CDR3 is CASSESVILLETQYF. The DNA for the CDR3 is TGTGCCAGCAGTGAAAGCGTGATACTTCTGGAGACCCAGTACTTC.

J is TRBJ2-7 and V is TRBV6-1, with 8 positions matching TRBD1. Unmatched junction bases numbered 6, after V lost 9 bases and J lost 2 bases. The germline CDR1 and CDR2 sequences are MNHNS and SASEGT. The length of the CDR3 is 13 residues. CDR3 DNA: TGTGCCAGTAACCGGGACAGGACCTACGAGCAGTACTTC. Translation gives CASNRDRTYEQYF.